The T cell receptor beta chain described here comes from a study of T cell changes during pregnancy in multiple sclerosis. Trimming took 0 bases from V and 4 from J, leaving 13 bases between them. Germline loops: CDR1 SGHNT, CDR2 YYREEE (reference sequence). CDR3 length: 15 residues. Clones were sequenced by immunoSEQ multiplex PCR, and TCRdb holds only the in-frame ones, with some missing. The top ten hold 0.76% of the sample, which has around 56,000 clones, roughly nine tenths seen once. The chain couples TRBV5-4 to TRBJ2-5; possibly TRBD2 for D (7 bases). The specimen comprised CD4+ T cells from peripheral blood mononuclear cells, sampled in the first trimester of pregnancy. The source of this sequence is a female donor with multiple sclerosis, enrolled in a pregnancy study. The CDR3 region is CASSLVAGASETQYF. CDR3 DNA: TGTGCCAGCAGCTTGGTGGCGGGGGCTTCAGAGACCCAGTACTTC.